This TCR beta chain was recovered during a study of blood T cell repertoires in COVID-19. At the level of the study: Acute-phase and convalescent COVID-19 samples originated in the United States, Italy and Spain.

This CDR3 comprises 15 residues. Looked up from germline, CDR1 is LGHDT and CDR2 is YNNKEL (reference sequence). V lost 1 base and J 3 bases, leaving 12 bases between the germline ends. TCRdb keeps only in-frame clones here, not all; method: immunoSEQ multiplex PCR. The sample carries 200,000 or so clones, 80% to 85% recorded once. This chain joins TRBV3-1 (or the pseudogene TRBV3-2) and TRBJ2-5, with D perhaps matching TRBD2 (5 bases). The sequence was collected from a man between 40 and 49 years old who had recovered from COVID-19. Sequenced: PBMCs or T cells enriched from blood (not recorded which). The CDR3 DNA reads TGTGCCAGCAGCCAAGTTTATCGAGGGAAAGAGACCCAGTACTTC. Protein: CASSQVYRGKETQYF.